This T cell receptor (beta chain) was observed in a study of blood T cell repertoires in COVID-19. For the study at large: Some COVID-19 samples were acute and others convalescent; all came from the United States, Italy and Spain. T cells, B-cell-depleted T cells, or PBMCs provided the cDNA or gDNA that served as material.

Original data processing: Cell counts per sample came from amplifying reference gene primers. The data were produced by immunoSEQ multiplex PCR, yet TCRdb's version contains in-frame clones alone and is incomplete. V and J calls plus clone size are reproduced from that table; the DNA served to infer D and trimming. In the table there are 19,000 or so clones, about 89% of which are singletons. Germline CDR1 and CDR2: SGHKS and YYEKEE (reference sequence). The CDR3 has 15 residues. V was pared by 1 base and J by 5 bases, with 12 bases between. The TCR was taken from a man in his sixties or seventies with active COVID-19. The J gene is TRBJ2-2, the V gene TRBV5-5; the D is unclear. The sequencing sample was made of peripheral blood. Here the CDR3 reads CASSLLRVGTGELFF. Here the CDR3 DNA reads TGTGCCAGCAGCTTGCTCCGGGTAGGAACCGGGGAGCTGTTTTTT.